This T cell receptor beta chain was captured in a study of blood T cells in healthy people across ages. The CDR3 sequence is 12 residues long. Each of the donors had approximately 10 milliliters of peripheral blood drawn into EDTA-treated Vacutainer tubes. The study isolated at least 6.5 million PBMCs from each sample. A note on this clonotype: Antigen unknown.

Study-wide results and caveats: Long-lived donors carried more naive CD4+ cells and greater diversity than aged donors.

Sample-barcoded 5' priming and a J-beta primer mix drove a second PCR of about 7 to 11 cycles. Each cDNA molecule, via a template-switch adaptor with 12 random nucleotides, was tagged. TCRdb analysed the 5' RACE reads with MiXCR anew, one entry per CDR3 protein. The sample includes around 1.7 million distinct CDR3 sequences, 28% seen only once; the top ten take 7.7%. The sample comprised blood. The source of this sequence is a woman in her thirties in good health. The V call is TRBV12-3 or TRBV12-4, the J call TRBJ2-4; no clear D gene. The J call may be mistaken, given a closer DNA end match to TRBJ2-7. CDR3 in DNA: TGTGCCAGTAGCTTCATCCAATACGAGCAGTACTTC. It translates to CASSFIQYEQYF.